The clone carrying this T cell receptor (beta chain) was counted at least ten times. Its antigen is not identified. The data were taken from a study of lung T cells in sarcoidosis with Löfgren's syndrome. General study results and limits: Shared TRAV12-1 and TRBV2 CDR3 motifs were reported across several patients. The most expanded V genes in Löfgren's patients were reportedly TRAV12-1 and TRBV2. Paired TRAV12-1/TRBV2 TCRs showed CDR3 homology and preferential pairing. These T cells were suggested, not shown, to recognize a putative antigen.

TCRdb re-derived calls from the reads in MiXCR, one entry per CDR3 protein. The data hold about 19,000 distinct CDR3 sequences, with under 25% observed a single time. This CDR3 has 11 residues. Trimming removed 10 bases from V and 6 bases from J, with 13 bases in between. Germline lookup yields CDR1 MDHEN and CDR2 SYDVKM. This chain joins TRBV28 and TRBJ2-7; D may be TRBD1 or TRBD2 (5 bases each). The sequencing input was CD4+ T cells from bronchoalveolar lavage. The sequence derives from a human donor with sarcoidosis (Löfgren's syndrome or another form), or a control subject (not recorded which). In nucleotides, the CDR3 is TGTGCCATCTTGGGGGTCAGCGAGCAGTACTTC. Translated: CAILGVSEQYF.